Below, 10 T cell receptor beta chains from the same sample are listed, as sequenced in a study of CD8 T cells in ankylosing spondylitis. Findings and caveats of the study: A motif in TCR beta, a set of under ten highly homologous variants, appeared characteristic of ankylosing spondylitis blood.

One entry per CDR3 protein results from TCRdb running MiXCR on the 5' RACE reads. Among fewer than 550,000 distinct CDR3 sequences listed, about 5.2% were seen once. These TCRs' antigens remain unknown. The source material was blood, either unsorted or a sorted T cell fraction (not recorded which). The receptors were gathered from a male donor with ankylosing spondylitis.

The table lists this clonotype with many counts. V usage is TRBV6-4 and J usage is TRBJ1-2, with a possible D match to TRBD1 (5 bases). This CDR3 spans 13 amino acids. Germline V gene data show CDR1 as MRHNA and CDR2 as SNTAGT. Trimming removed 4 bases at V and 2 bases at J, with 8 bases between. The CDR3 region is CASSVTGNYGYTF. The CDR3 DNA is TGTGCCAGCAGTGTTACAGGCAACTATGGCTACACCTTC.

The chain links TRBV5-1 to TRBJ2-7; 7 bases are shared with TRBD1. Losses at the gene ends were 1 base for V and 6 bases for J; bases not matched to a gene: 7. The CDR3 is 14 residues long. Germline V gene data show CDR1 as SGHRS and CDR2 as YFSETQ. The CDR3: CASSLSTGVGEQYF. The CDR3 nucleotides read TGCGCCAGCAGCTTGTCTACAGGGGTGGGCGAGCAGTACTTC.

This clonotype was found a few times. V gene TRBV19 combines with J gene TRBJ1-2; no reliable D call. CDR1 LNHDA and CDR2 SQIVND come from the germline V gene (reference sequence). Trimming shortened V by 3 bases and J by 7 bases, and 12 bases separated the two germline ends. CDR3 size: 13 residues. CDR3 DNA sequence: TGTGCCAGTAGTATTCTACCTATTGGTGGCTACACCTTC. Encoded protein: CASSILPIGGYTF.

V and J are TRBV7-9 and TRBJ2-7; 11 bases agree with TRBD2. CDR1 SEHNR and CDR2 FQNEAQ come from the germline V gene (reference sequence). J lost 2 bases, V lost 4 bases, and 7 bases had no gene match. This CDR3 region has 16 residues. CDR3 nucleotide sequence: TGTGCCAGCAGCTCCCAGACTAGCGGGGTTCCCTACGAGCAGTACTTC. Translating it yields CASSSQTSGVPYEQYF.

This clonotype was detected only a few times. The chain couples TRBV28 to TRBJ2-7; the D gene is possibly TRBD2 (5 bases). The CDR3 length is 16 residues. Germline V gives CDR1 MDHEN, CDR2 SYDVKM. V shed 4 bases and J shed 1 base, with 17 bases lying between them. CDR3 protein: CASSWPGGLTSYEQYF. The CDR3, as DNA: TGTGCCAGCAGTTGGCCCGGTGGACTGACGTCCTACGAGCAGTACTTC.

This clonotype appeared many times. This sequence joins TRBV4-3 and TRBJ2-4, with a tentative D call TRBD2 (6 bases). The V gene lost 2 bases and the J gene lost 8 bases, with 19 bases spanning the gap. In germline, CDR1 is LGHNA, CDR2 YSLEER. The CDR3 length is 16 residues. CDR3 DNA: TGCGCCAGCAGCCAAAGTAGTGGGAGGATTGCTCACATTCAGTACTTC. Its protein product is CASSQSSGRIAHIQYF.

This clonotype has at least ten counts. This sequence joins TRBV20-1 and TRBJ2-3, with D unresolved. The germline CDR1 and CDR2 sequences are DFQATT and SNEGSKA (reference sequence). V gave up 1 base and J gave up 6 bases, with 8 bases separating them. CDR3 length equals 12 residues. The CDR3 loop is CSARGVGDTQYF. CDR3 DNA: TGCAGTGCTAGAGGTGTCGGGGATACGCAGTATTTT.

This clonotype was recorded many times. This sequence joins TRBV5-1 and TRBJ2-1; 10 nucleotides match TRBD1. The V segment lost 0 bases and the J segment 8 bases; nucleotides outside the gene matches: 5. Germline V gene data show CDR1 as SGHRS and CDR2 as YFSETQ. The CDR3 loop spans 15 amino acids. CDR3: CASSLAGTGVDEQFF. The CDR3 bases are TGCGCCAGCAGCTTGGCCGGGACAGGGGTCGATGAGCAGTTCTTC.

There are a few counts of this clonotype. The gene calls are TRBV7-2 and TRBJ1-5; tentatively, D is TRBD1 (6 bases). This CDR3 contains 15 residues. With 1 base removed from V and 6 bases from J, the gap between germline ends came to 13 bases. Per the germline V gene, CDR1 is SGHTA and CDR2 is FQGNSA. The DNA of the CDR3 is TGTGCCAGCAGCTTAGTTCCGGGGGCCGGTCAGCCCCAGCATTTT. Amino acids: CASSLVPGAGQPQHF.

The J gene is TRBJ2-7, the V gene TRBV7-3; 7 nucleotides line up with TRBD1. With 6 bases clipped from V and 6 bases from J, the junction kept 11 bases outside the gene matches. CDR3 length equals 14 residues. Germline-derived CDR1 and CDR2 are SGHTA and FQGTGA. DNA of the CDR3: TGTGCCAGCAGTCAAGGGACAGATCTGAGCGAGCAGTACTTC. It specifies CASSQGTDLSEQYF.